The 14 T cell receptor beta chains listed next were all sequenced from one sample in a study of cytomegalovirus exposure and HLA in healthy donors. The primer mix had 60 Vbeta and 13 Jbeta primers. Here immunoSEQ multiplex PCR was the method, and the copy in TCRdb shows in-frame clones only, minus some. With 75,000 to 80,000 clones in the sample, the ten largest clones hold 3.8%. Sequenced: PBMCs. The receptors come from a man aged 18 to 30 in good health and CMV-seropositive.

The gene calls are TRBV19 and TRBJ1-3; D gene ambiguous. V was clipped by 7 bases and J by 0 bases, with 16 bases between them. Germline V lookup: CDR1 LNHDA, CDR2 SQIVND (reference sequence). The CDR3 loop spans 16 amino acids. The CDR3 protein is CASTPAQLSSGNTIYF. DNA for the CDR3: TGTGCCAGTACCCCGGCACAGCTAAGCTCTGGAAACACCATATATTTT.

For the CDR3, the DNA is TGTGCCAGTAGTATACAAGCGACTAGCGGGCGTGAGGAGCTGTTTTTT. Its protein product is CASSIQATSGREELFF. V is TRBV19 and J is TRBJ2-2; 10 positions match TRBD2. The CDR3 length is 16 residues. Germline CDR1 LNHDA, CDR2 SQIVND (reference sequence). J was trimmed by 10 bases and V by 2 bases; bases with no gene match: 10.

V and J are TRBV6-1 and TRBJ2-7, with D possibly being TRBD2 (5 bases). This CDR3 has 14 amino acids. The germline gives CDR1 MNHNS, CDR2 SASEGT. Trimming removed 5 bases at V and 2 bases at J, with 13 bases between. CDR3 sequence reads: CASSKPAGAYEQYF. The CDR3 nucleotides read TGTGCCAGCAGTAAACCAGCCGGGGCCTACGAGCAGTACTTC.

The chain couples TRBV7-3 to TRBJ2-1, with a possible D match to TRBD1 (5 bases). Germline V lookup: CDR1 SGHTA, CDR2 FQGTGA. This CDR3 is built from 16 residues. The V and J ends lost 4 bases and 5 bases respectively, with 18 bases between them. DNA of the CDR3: TGTGCCAGCAGCTCCGTGACTCCTGTAGGGGACAATGAGCAGTTCTTC. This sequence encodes CASSSVTPVGDNEQFF.

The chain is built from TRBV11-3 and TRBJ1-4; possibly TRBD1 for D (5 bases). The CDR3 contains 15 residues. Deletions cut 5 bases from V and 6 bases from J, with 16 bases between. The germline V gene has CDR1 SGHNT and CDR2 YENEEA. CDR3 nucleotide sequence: TGTGCCAGCAGCCTCCGTCGGGGGGAGGATGAAAAACTGTTTTTT. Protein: CASSLRRGEDEKLFF.

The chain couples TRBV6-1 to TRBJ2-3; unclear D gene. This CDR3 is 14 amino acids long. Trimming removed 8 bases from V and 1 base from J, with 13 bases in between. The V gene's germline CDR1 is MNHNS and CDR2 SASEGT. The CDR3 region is CASGPQWGTDTQYF. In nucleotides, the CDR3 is TGTGCCAGCGGGCCCCAATGGGGCACAGATACGCAGTATTTT.

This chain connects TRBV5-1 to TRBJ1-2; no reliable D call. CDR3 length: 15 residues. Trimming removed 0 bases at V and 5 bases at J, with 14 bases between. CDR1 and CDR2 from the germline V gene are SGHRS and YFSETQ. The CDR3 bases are TGCGCCAGCAGCTTGGGACCAGAAGGACTATATGGCTACACCTTC. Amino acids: CASSLGPEGLYGYTF.

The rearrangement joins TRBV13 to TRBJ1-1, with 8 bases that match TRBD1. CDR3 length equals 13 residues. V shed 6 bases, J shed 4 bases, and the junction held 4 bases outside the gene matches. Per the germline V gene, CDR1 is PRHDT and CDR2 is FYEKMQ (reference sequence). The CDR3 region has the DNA TGTGCCAGCAGTTTAACAGGGGGCACTGAAGCTTTCTTT. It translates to CASSLTGGTEAFF.

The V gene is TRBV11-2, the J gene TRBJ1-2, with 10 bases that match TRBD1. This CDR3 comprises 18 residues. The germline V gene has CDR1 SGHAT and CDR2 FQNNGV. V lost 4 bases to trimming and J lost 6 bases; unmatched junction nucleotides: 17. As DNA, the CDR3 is TGTGCCAGCAGCTCATGGGGGACAGGGGCGTCCTGGAAAGATGGCTACACCTTC. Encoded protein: CASSSWGTGASWKDGYTF.

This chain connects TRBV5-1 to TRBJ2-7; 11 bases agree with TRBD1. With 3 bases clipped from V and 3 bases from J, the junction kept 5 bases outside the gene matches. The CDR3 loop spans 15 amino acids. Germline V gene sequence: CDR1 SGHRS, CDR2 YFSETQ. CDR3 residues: CASSYWDRGYYEQYF. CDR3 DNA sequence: TGCGCCAGCAGCTATTGGGACAGGGGGTACTACGAGCAGTACTTC.

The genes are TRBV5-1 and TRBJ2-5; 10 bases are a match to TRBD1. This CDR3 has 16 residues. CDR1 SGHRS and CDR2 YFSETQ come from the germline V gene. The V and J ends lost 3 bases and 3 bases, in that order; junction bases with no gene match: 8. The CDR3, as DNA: TGCGCCAGCAGCTCCCTACCCGGGACAGGGGAAGAGACCCAGTACTTC. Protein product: CASSSLPGTGEETQYF.

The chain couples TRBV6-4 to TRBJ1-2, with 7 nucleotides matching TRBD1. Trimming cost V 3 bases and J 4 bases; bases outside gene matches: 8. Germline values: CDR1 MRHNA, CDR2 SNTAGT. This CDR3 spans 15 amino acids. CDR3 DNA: TGTGCCAGCAGTGAGACAGGGACCCGTATCTATGGCTACACCTTC. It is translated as CASSETGTRIYGYTF.

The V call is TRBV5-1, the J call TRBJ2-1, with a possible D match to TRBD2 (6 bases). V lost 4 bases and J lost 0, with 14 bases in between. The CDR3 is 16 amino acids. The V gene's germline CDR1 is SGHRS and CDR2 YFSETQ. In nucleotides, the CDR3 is TGCGCCAGCAGCGGCGGTAGCGGTAGCTCCTACAATGAGCAGTTCTTC. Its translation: CASSGGSGSSYNEQFF.

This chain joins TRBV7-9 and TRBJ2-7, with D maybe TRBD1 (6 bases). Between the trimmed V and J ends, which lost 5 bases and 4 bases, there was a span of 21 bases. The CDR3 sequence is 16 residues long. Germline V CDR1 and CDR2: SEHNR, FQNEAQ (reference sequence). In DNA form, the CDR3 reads TGTGCCAGCAGCCTCCGGGACACCCAAGAGGGGTACGAGCAGTACTTC. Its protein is CASSLRDTQEGYEQYF.